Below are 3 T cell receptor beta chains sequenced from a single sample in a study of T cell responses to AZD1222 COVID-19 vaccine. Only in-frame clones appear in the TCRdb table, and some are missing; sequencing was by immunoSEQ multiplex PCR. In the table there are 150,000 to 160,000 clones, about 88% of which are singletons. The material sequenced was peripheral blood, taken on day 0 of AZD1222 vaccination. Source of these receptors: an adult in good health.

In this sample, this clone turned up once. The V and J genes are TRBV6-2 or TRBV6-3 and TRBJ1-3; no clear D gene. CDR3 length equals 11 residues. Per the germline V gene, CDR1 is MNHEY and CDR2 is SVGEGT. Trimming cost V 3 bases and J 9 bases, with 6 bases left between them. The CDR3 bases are TGTGCCAGCAGTTATGGTGTCACCATATATTTT. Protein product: CASSYGVTIYF.

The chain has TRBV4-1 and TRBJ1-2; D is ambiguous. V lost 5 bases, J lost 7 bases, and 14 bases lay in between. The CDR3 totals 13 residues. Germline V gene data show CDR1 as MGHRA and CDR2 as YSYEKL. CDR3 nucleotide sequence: TGCGCCAGCAGCGGGGTAGGAGGCAGTGGCTACACCTTC. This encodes CASSGVGGSGYTF.

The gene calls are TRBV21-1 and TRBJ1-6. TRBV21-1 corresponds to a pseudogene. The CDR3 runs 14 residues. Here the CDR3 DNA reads TGTGCCAGCAGCAAACAGAGGAATAATTCACCCCTCCACTTT. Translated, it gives CASSKQRNNSPLHF.